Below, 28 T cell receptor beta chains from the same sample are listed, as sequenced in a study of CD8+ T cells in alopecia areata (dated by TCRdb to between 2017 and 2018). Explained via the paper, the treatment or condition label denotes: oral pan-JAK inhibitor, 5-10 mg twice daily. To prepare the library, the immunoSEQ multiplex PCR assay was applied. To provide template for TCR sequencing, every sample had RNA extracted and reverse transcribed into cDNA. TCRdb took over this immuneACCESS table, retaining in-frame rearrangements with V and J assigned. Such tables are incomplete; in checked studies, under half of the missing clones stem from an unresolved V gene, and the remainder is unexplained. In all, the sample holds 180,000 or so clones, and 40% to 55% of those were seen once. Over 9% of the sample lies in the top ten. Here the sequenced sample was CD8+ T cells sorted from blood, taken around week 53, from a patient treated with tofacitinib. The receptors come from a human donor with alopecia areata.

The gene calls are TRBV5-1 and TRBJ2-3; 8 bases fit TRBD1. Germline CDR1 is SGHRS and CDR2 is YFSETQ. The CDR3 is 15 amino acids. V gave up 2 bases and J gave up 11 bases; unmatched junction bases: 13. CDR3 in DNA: TGCGCCAGCAGCTTCCGGACAGGGACCCCCGAGGGGCAGTATTTT. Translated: CASSFRTGTPEGQYF.

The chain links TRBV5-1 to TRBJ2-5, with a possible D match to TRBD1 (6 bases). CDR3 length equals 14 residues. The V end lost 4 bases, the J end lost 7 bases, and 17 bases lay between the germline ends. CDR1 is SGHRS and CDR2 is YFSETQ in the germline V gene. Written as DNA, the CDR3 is TGCGCCAGCAGCCTAAGGACAGAGGAGACGACCCAGTACTTC. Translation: CASSLRTEETTQYF. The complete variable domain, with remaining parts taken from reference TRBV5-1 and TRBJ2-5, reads KAGVTQTPRYLIKTRGQQVTLSCSPISGHRSVSWYQQTPGQGLQFLFEYFSETQRNKGNFPGRFSGRQFSNSRSEMNVSTLELGDSALYLCASSLRTEETTQYFGPGTRLLVL.

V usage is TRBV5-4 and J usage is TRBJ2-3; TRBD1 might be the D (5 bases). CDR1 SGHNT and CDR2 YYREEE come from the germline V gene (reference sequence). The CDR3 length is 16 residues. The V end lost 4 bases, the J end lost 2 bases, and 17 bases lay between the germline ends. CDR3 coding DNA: TGTGCCAGCAGCCAAGCAGGGTCCGGTTTCACAGATACGCAGTATTTT. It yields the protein CASSQAGSGFTDTQYF.

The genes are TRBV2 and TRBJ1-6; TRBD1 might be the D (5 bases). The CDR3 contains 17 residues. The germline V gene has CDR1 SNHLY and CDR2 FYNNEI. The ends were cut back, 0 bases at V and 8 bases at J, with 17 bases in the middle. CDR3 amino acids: CASSEALSGPGDSPLHF. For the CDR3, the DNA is TGTGCCAGCAGTGAAGCGCTTAGTGGCCCGGGGGATTCACCCCTCCACTTT.

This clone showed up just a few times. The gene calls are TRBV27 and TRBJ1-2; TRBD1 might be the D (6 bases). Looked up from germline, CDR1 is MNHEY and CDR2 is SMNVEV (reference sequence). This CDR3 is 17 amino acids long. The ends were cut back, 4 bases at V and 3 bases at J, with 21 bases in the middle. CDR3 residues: CASSSLTQRGADYGYTF. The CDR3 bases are TGTGCCAGCAGTTCCTTGACACAGAGGGGGGCGGACTATGGCTACACCTTC.

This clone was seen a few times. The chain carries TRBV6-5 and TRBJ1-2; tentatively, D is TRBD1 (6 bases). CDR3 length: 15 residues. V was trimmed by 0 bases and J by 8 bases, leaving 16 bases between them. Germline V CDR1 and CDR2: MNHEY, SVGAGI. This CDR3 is CASSYSWTAQGGYTF. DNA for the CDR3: TGTGCCAGCAGTTACTCATGGACAGCCCAAGGGGGCTACACCTTC.

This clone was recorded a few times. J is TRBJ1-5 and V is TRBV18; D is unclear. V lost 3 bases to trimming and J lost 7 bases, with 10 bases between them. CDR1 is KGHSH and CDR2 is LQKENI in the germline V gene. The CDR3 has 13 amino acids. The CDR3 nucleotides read TGTGCCAGCTCACCGATTATCAGGCAGCCCCAGCATTTT. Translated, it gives CASSPIIRQPQHF.

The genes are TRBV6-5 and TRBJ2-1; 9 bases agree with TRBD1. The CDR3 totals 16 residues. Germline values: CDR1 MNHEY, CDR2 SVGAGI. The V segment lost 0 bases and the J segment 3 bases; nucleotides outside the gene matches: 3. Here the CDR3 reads CASSYSGQGFYNEQFF. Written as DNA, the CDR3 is TGTGCCAGCAGTTACTCCGGACAGGGGTTCTACAATGAGCAGTTCTTC.

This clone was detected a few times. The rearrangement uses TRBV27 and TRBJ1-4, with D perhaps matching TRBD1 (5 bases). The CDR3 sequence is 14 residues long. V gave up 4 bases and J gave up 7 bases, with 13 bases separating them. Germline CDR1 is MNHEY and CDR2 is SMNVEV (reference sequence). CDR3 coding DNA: TGTGCCAGCAGTTGGGGGGTTAACACTGAAAAACTGTTTTTT. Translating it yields CASSWGVNTEKLFF.

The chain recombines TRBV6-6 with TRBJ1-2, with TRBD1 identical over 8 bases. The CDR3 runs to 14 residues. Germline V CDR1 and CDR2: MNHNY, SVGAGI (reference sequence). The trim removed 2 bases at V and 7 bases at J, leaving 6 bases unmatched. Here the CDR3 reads CASSYGGTGVGYTF. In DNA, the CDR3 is TGTGCCAGCAGTTACGGCGGGACAGGAGTTGGCTACACCTTC.

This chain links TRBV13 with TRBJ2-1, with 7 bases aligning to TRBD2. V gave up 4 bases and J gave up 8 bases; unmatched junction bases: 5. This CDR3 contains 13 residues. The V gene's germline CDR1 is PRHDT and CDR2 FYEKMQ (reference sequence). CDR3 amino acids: CASSSDREDEQFF. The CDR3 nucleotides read TGTGCCAGCAGCTCGGACCGGGAGGATGAGCAGTTCTTC.

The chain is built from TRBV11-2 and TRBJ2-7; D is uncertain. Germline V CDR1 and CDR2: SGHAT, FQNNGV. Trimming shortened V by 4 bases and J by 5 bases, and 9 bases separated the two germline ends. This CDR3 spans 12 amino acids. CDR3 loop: CASSSLGNEQYF. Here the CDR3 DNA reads TGTGCCAGCAGCTCATTGGGGAACGAGCAGTACTTC.

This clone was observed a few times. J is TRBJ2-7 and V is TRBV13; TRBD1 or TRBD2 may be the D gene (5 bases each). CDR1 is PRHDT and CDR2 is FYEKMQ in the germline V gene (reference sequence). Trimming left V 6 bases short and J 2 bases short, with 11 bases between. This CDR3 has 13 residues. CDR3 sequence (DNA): TGTGCCAGCAGTGAGGGGCGAGCCTACGAGCAGTACTTC. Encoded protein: CASSEGRAYEQYF.

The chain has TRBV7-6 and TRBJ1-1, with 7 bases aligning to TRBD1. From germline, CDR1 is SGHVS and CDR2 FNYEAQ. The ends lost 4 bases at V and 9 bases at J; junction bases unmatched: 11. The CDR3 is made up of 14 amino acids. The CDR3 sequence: CASSSGVDRDKAFF. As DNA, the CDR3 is TGTGCCAGCAGCTCCGGGGTTGACAGGGATAAAGCTTTCTTT. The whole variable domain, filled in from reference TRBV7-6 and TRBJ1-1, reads GAGVSQSPRYKVTKRGQDVALRCDPISGHVSLYWYRQALGQGPEFLTYFNYEAQQDKSGLPNDRFSAERPEGSISTLTIQRTEQRDSAMYRCASSSGVDRDKAFFGQGTRLTVV.

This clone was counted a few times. The CDR3, as DNA: TGTGCCAGCAGCTTAGCGCCGGGTTCACCCCTCCACTTT. Translation: CASSLAPGSPLHF. The chain uses TRBV11-2 and TRBJ1-6; D unresolved. Germline V gene data show CDR1 as SGHAT and CDR2 as FQNNGV. This CDR3 is built from 13 residues. V dropped 1 base and J dropped 9 bases, with 7 bases sitting between them.

CDR3 coding DNA: TGCGCCAGCAGCTTGGGACAGGGAGGGGAGACCCAGTACTTC. This encodes CASSLGQGGETQYF. The chain recombines TRBV5-1 with TRBJ2-5; D is possibly TRBD1 or TRBD2 (7 bases each). The V end lost 0 bases, the J end lost 5 bases, and 11 bases lay between the germline ends. Per the germline V gene, CDR1 is SGHRS and CDR2 is YFSETQ. This CDR3 region has 14 residues.

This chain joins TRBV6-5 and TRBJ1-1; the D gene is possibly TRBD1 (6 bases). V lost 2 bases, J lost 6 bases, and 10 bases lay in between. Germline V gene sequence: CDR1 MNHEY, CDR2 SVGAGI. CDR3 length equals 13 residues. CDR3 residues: CASSYAEGAEAFF. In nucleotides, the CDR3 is TGTGCCAGCAGTTACGCTGAGGGGGCTGAAGCTTTCTTT.

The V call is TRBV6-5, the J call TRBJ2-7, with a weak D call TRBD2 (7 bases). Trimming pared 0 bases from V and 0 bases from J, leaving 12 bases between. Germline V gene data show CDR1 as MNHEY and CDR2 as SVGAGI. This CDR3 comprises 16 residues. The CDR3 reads CASSYSIGGPSYEQYF. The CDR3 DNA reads TGTGCCAGCAGTTACTCGATCGGGGGGCCCTCCTACGAGCAGTACTTC.

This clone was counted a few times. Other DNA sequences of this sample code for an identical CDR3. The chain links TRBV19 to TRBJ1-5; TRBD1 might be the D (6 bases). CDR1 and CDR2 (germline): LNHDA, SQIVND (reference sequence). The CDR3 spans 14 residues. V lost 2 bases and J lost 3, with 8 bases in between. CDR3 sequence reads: CASSIRDTNQPQHF. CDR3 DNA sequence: TGTGCCAGTAGTATAAGGGACACCAATCAGCCCCAGCATTTT.

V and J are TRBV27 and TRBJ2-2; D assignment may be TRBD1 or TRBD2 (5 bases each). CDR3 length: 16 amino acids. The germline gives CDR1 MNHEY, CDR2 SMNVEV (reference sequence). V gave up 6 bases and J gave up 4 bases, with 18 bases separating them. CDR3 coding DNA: TGTGCCAGCAGCCCCAGTAGGGGAGAATCCACCGGGGAGCTGTTTTTT. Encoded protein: CASSPSRGESTGELFF.

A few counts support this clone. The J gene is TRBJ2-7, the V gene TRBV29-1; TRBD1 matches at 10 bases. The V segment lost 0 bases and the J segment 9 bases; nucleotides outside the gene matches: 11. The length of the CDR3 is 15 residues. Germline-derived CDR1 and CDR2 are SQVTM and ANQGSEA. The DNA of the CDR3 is TGCAGCGTTGAAGAGGTCGGGACAGGGGCTAGTGGGCAGTACTTC. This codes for CSVEEVGTGASGQYF.

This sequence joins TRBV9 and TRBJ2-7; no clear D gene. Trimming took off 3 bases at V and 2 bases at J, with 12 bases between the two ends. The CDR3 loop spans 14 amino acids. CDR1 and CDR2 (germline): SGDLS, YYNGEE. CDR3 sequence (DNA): TGTGCCAGCAGCGGGAGACAAGTTCCCTACGAGCAGTACTTC. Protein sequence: CASSGRQVPYEQYF.

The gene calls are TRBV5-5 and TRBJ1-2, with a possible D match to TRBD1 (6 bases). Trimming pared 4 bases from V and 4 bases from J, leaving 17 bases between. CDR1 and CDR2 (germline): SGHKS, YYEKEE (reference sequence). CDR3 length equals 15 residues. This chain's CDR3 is CASSPVGGQSYGYTF. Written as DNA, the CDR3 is TGTGCCAGCAGCCCGGTCGGGGGGCAGAGCTATGGCTACACCTTC. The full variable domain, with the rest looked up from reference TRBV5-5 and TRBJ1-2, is DAGVTQSPTHLIKTRGQQVTLRCSPISGHKSVSWYQQVLGQGPQFIFQYYEKEERGRGNFPDRFSARQFPNYSSELNVNALLLGDSALYLCASSPVGGQSYGYTFGSGTRLTVV.

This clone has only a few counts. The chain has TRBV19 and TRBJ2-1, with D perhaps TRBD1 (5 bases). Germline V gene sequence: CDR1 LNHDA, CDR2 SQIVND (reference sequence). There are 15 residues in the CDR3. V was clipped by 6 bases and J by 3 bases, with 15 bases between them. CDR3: CASRPDSTFYNEQFF. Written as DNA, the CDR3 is TGTGCCAGTAGACCCGACAGTACGTTCTACAATGAGCAGTTCTTC.

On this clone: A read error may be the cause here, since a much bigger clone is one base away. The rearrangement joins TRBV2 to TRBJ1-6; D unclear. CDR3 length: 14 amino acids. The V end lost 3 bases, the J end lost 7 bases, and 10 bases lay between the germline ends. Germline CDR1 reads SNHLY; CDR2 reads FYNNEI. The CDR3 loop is CASSDKDENSPLHF. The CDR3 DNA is TGTGCCAGCAGTGACAAGGATGAAAATTCACCCCTCCACTTT. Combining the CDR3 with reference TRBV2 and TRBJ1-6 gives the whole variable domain EPEVTQTPSHQVTQMGQEVILRCVPISNHLYFYWYRQILGQKVEFLVSFYNNEISEKSEIFDDQFSVERPDGSNFTLKIRSTKLEDSAMYFCASSDKDENSPLHFGNGTRLTVT.

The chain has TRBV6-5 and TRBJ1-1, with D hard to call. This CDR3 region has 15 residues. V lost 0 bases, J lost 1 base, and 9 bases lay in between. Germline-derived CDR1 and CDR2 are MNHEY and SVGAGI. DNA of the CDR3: TGTGCCAGCAGTTACTCGTCGGCAGCGAACACTGAAGCTTTCTTT. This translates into CASSYSSAANTEAFF.

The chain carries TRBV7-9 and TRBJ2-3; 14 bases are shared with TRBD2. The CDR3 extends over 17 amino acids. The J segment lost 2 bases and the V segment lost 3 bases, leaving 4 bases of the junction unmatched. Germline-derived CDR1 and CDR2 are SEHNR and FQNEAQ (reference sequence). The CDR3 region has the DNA TGTGCCAGCAGCTTTGGGACTAGCGGGGGACCCACAGATACGCAGTATTTT. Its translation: CASSFGTSGGPTDTQYF.

CDR3 sequence (DNA): TGTGCCAGCAGTGGGTCTAGCGGGTCCCCATACAATGAGCAGTTCTTC. Amino acid sequence: CASSGSSGSPYNEQFF. This chain joins TRBV2 and TRBJ2-1, with 8 nucleotides matching TRBD2. This CDR3 is built from 16 residues. Germline V gene sequence: CDR1 SNHLY, CDR2 FYNNEI. V lost 4 bases and J lost 4; bases outside the gene matches: 9.